This record concerns one TCR beta chain sequence. These data are taken from a study of blood T cell repertoires in COVID-19. As for the study in general: The samples span acute and convalescent COVID-19 from the United States, Italy and Spain.

CDR3 length: 16 amino acids. CDR1 is SGHDT and CDR2 is YYEEEE in the germline V gene. Unmatched junction bases numbered 12, after V lost 4 bases and J lost 5 bases. Original analysis: Amplified reference gene primers provided the basis for estimating nucleated cell counts. Data came from immunoSEQ multiplex PCR; TCRdb stores just in-frame clones and leaves some out. For V, J and clone size, that table is used; D and trimming come from the DNA. The repertoire holds 300,000 to 450,000 clones, with about 89% as singletons. The rearrangement uses TRBV5-6 and TRBJ2-1; 7 positions match TRBD1. The sequencing input was peripheral blood. The sequence was obtained from a woman aged 60 to 75 with COVID-19, enrolled during active disease. CDR3: CASSRQTGTVHNEQFF. CDR3 DNA sequence: TGTGCCAGCAGCAGGCAGACAGGGACCGTGCACAATGAGCAGTTCTTC.